The subject of this entry is one TCR beta chain. The CDR3 extends over 13 amino acids. Germline values: CDR1 KGHDR, CDR2 SFDVKD. V lost 1 base and J 6 bases, leaving 8 bases between the germline ends. The source of the sample is a study of blood T cell repertoires in COVID-19. Study details: Some COVID-19 samples were acute and others convalescent; all came from the United States, Italy and Spain. T cells, B-cell-depleted T cells, or PBMCs provided the cDNA or gDNA that served as material.

The repertoire was sequenced with immunoSEQ multiplex PCR; TCRdb's copy has only in-frame clones and lacks some. The sample lists approximately 310,000 clones; over 75% were seen once. The rearrangement links TRBV24-1 to TRBJ1-2, with D possibly matching TRBD1 (5 bases). Sequenced: peripheral blood. The TCR sequence derives from a middle-aged man with active or convalescent COVID-19. The CDR3: CATSDFQGNGYTF. In nucleotides, the CDR3 is TGTGCCACCAGTGATTTCCAGGGTAATGGCTACACCTTC.